The T cell receptor (beta chain) under discussion was sequenced for a study of control samples from healthy donors and cancer patients. The CDR3 runs 20 residues. The V gene end was trimmed by 1 base and the J gene end by 8 bases; junction bases not matched to a gene: 23. CDR1 is MGHRA, CDR2 YSYEKL, per germline. The repertoire was sequenced with immunoSEQ multiplex PCR; TCRdb's copy has only in-frame clones and lacks some. The table shows fewer than 200,000 clones, with roughly 88% occurring only once. This receptor was taken from a woman aged 25 to 39 in good health. Input material: blood. V is TRBV4-1 and J is TRBJ1-2, with 9 bases lining up with TRBD1. This CDR3 is CASSQVGTGGPRGPKNGYTF. The CDR3 coding sequence is TGCGCCAGCAGCCAAGTAGGAACAGGGGGCCCCCGGGGCCCAAAGAACGGCTACACCTTC.